This T cell receptor beta chain was profiled in a study of a mutant IDH1 vaccine in newly diagnosed glioma. Study overall: Treated patients had a mean age of roughly 44 years and a sex split that was roughly 60% male and roughly 40% female. Study-level results: Whatever changes occurred in top peripheral T cell clonotypes seemed unrelated to pseudoprogression.

Clones were sequenced by immunoSEQ multiplex PCR, and TCRdb holds only the in-frame ones, with some missing. The data show tens of thousands of clones, about 80% seen once. A remark on this clone: What it binds is not known.

Trimming at V came to 0 bases and at J to 2 bases, leaving 14 bases not matched to a gene. From germline, CDR1 is LGHNA and CDR2 YNFKEQ. The CDR3 spans 21 residues. The time point here: baseline, week 1 (first vaccination visit). Treatment reported: pre-vaccination baseline after standard-of-care therapy. The sequence came from a woman aged 45 to 65 with glioma. This specimen was PBMCs, taken from a glioma patient treated with radiotherapy, temozolomide or both. The chain employs TRBV4-2 and TRBJ2-3; TRBD2 matches 13 bases. The CDR3 nucleotides are TGTGCCAGCAGCCAAGATCAATCCGGGGGACTAGCGGGGCGTTTCACAGATACGCAGTATTTT. Residues: CASSQDQSGGLAGRFTDTQYF.